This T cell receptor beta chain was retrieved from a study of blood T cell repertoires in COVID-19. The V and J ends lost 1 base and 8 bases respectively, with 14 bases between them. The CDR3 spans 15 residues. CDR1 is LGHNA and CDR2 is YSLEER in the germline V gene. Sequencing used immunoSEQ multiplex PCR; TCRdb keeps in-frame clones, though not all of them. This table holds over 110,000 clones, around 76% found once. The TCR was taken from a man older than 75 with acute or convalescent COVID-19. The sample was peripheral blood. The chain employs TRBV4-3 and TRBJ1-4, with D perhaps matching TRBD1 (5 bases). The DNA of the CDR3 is TGCGCCAGCAGCCAAGGTCTCCAGGGCGGAGAAAAACTGTTTTTT. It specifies CASSQGLQGGEKLFF.